The TCR beta chain described here comes from a study of blood T cell repertoires in COVID-19. Across the study: Acute-phase and convalescent COVID-19 samples originated in the United States, Italy and Spain. T cells, B-cell-depleted T cells, or PBMCs provided the cDNA or gDNA that served as material.

In the source study's methods: By means of reference gene primer amplification, nucleated cell counts were estimated. The table came from immunoSEQ multiplex PCR; TCRdb's copy has only in-frame clones and leaves some out. Clone size and the V and J calls come from that table; the DNA yielded D and trimming. Of 250,000 or so clones in the sample, roughly 80% were seen once. Germline V CDR1 and CDR2: SGHTS, YDEGEE. The ends lost 1 base at V and 3 bases at J; junction bases unmatched: 5. CDR3 length: 15 amino acids. The sample consisted of peripheral blood. The chain has TRBV5-8 and TRBJ2-3; 7 nucleotides agree with TRBD2. The clonotype originates from a woman in her 70s with acute or convalescent COVID-19. The CDR3 protein is CASSLWGGKTDTQYF. CDR3 sequence (DNA): TGTGCCAGCAGCTTGTGGGGGGGAAAAACAGATACGCAGTATTTT.